This T cell receptor beta chain appears in the sequencing data of a study of blood T cell repertoires in COVID-19. Between the trimmed V and J ends, which lost 2 bases and 5 bases, there was a span of 16 bases. CDR1 is SGDLS and CDR2 is YYNGEE in the germline V gene. The CDR3 spans 15 residues. Produced via immunoSEQ multiplex PCR; TCRdb's table is partial and in-frame only. Counted here are around 320,000 clones, approximately 89% occurring once; the ten biggest clones make up less than 3.5%. The chain carries TRBV9 and TRBJ1-2, with D unresolved. The clonotype originates from a woman in her 50s who had been exposed to COVID-19. Sequenced: PBMCs or T cells enriched from blood (not recorded which). The CDR3 DNA is TGTGCCAGCAGCGTGTTTTCGGGGATTGTATATGGCTACACCTTC. Protein sequence: CASSVFSGIVYGYTF.